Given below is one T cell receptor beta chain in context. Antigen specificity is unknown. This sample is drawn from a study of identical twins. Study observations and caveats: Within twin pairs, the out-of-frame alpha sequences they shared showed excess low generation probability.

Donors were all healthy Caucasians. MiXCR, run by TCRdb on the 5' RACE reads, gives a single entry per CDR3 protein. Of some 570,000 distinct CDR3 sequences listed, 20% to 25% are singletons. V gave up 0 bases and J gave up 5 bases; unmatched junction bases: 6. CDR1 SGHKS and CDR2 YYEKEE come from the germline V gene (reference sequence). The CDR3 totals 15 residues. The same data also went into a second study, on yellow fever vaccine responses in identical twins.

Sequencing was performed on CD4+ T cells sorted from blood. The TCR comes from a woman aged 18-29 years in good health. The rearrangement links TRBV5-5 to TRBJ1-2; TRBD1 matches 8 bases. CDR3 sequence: CASSLARGPQYGYTF. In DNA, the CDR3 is TGTGCCAGCAGCTTGGCCAGGGGGCCCCAGTATGGCTACACCTTC. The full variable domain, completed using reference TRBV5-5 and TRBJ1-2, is DAGVTQSPTHLIKTRGQQVTLRCSPISGHKSVSWYQQVLGQGPQFIFQYYEKEERGRGNFPDRFSARQFPNYSSELNVNALLLGDSALYLCASSLARGPQYGYTFGSGTRLTVV.